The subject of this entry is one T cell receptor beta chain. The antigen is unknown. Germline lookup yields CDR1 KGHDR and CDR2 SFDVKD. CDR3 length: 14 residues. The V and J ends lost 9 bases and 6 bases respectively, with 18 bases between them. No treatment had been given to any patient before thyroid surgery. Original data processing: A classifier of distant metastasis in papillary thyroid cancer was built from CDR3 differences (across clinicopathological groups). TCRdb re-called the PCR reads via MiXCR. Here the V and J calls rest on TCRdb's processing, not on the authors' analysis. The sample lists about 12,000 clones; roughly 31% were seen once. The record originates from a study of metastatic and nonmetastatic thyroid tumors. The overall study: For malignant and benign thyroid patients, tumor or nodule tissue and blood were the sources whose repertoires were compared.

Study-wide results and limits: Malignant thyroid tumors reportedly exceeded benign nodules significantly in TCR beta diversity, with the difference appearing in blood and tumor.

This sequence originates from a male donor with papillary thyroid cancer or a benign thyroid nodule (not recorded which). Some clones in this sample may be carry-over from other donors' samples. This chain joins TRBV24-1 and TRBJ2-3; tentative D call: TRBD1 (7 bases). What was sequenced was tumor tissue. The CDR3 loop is CATPGGSDLDTQYF. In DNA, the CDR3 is TGTGCCACCCCAGGGGGGTCCGATCTTGATACGCAGTATTTT.